The 18 T cell receptor beta chains below all came from one sample that was sequenced in a study of beta chain features in type 1 diabetes. Whole-study results and caveats: Across all four CD4+ subsets, people with type 1 diabetes showed modestly shorter TCRB CDR3s.

Every isolated RNA sample was fully reverse transcribed, so sequencing captured expressed TCRB transcripts. Sequencing was performed with immunoSEQ multiplex PCR; in TCRdb, only in-frame clones are kept and a portion is missing. The repertoire consists of about 280,000 clones, with about 15% occurring once and the leading ten covering more than 0.015%. These receptors lack a known antigen. The sequenced sample consisted of naive CD4+ T cells from blood. Receptors originate from a man aged 18 to 30 with type 1 diabetes.

V and J are TRBV4-1 and TRBJ2-2, with D perhaps matching TRBD2 (6 bases). The V gene's germline CDR1 is MGHRA and CDR2 YSYEKL. Trimming left V 4 bases short and J 3 bases short, with 18 bases between. This CDR3 has 17 amino acids. The CDR3 reads CASSPQRARRDTGELFF. The CDR3 DNA reads as TGCGCCAGCAGCCCACAGCGGGCCCGGCGGGACACCGGGGAGCTGTTTTTT.

The rearrangement links TRBV6-5 to TRBJ2-2; 11 bases are shared with TRBD2. CDR1 is MNHEY, CDR2 SVGAGI, per germline. V dropped 7 bases and J dropped 7; count of bases not matched to a gene: 8. The CDR3 length is 15 residues. For the CDR3, the DNA is TGTGCCAGCAAAACTAGCGGGGGATTTAGCGGGGAGCTGTTTTTT. Translated, it gives CASKTSGGFSGELFF.

V is TRBV19 and J is TRBJ1-1, with 8 bases lining up with TRBD1. Germline assignment: CDR1 LNHDA and CDR2 SQIVND (reference sequence). V trimming: 7 bases; J trimming: 5 bases; junction bases outside the gene matches: 3. The CDR3 runs 12 residues. The DNA for the CDR3 is TGTGCCAGTAAGGACAGGGAGACTGAAGCTTTCTTT. It encodes CASKDRETEAFF.

This clone showed up just a few times. The rearrangement links TRBV15 to TRBJ2-3; no reliable D call. This CDR3 contains 13 residues. Germline loops: CDR1 LNHNV, CDR2 YYDKDF (reference sequence). The V gene lost 1 base and the J gene lost 6 bases, with 8 bases spanning the gap. CDR3 in DNA: TGTGCCACCAGCAGAGGAGTTGTGGATACGCAGTATTTT. Its translation is CATSRGVVDTQYF.

The V and J genes are TRBV27 and TRBJ2-2, with D unclear. The germline CDR1 and CDR2 sequences are MNHEY and SMNVEV (reference sequence). The V end lost 3 bases, the J end lost 6 bases, and 14 bases lay between the germline ends. The CDR3 contains 15 residues. This CDR3 reads CASSFWALKPGELFF. CDR3 nucleotide sequence: TGTGCCAGCAGTTTTTGGGCCCTCAAACCCGGGGAGCTGTTTTTT.

Comments on this clone: The junction departs from germline at one end; a sequencing error may be responsible. Other DNA sequences from this sample encode an identical CDR3 as well. V usage is TRBV27 and J usage is TRBJ2-3; 11 bases match TRBD2. This CDR3 contains 15 residues. Germline CDR1 MNHEY, CDR2 SMNVEV (reference sequence). This chain's CDR3 is CASSRTSGGLDTQYF. CDR3 nucleotides: TGTGCCAGCAGCCGAACTAGCGGGGGCCTAGATACGCAATATTTT.

This CDR3 reads CASSQAGTSASGELFF. The DNA of the CDR3 is TGTGCCAGCAGCCAGGCCGGGACTAGCGCCTCCGGGGAGCTGTTTTTT. This sequence joins TRBV4-2 and TRBJ2-2, with TRBD2 identical over 10 bases. This CDR3 is built from 16 residues. Germline V gives CDR1 LGHNA, CDR2 YNFKEQ. V trimming: 3 bases; J trimming: 6 bases; junction bases outside the gene matches: 7.

A remark on this clone: Distinct nucleotide sequences in the sample also encode this CDR3. The rearrangement joins TRBV28 to TRBJ1-5; D remains unclear. The CDR3 totals 12 residues. Germline V lookup: CDR1 MDHEN, CDR2 SYDVKM. Trimming left V 2 bases short and J 6 bases short, with 5 bases between. CDR3 loop: CASSLRGQPQHF. CDR3 coding DNA: TGTGCCAGCAGTTTACGGGGTCAGCCCCAGCATTTT.

The chain employs TRBV5-1 and TRBJ1-2; D might be TRBD1 (5 bases). The CDR3 sequence is 15 residues long. The germline gives CDR1 SGHRS, CDR2 YFSETQ. The V gene lost 0 bases and the J gene lost 4 bases, with 13 bases spanning the gap. The CDR3 DNA sequence: TGCGCCAGCAGCTTGGGAGAACCCGGGGGCTATGGCTACACCTTC. Protein product: CASSLGEPGGYGYTF. The full variable domain, completed using reference TRBV5-1 and TRBJ1-2, is KAGVTQTPRYLIKTRGQQVTLSCSPISGHRSVSWYQQTPGQGLQFLFEYFSETQRNKGNFPGRFSGRQFSNSRSEMNVSTLELGDSALYLCASSLGEPGGYGYTFGSGTRLTVV.

This clone was counted between two and nine times. The rearrangement links TRBV11-2 to TRBJ2-3; D possibly corresponds to TRBD1 (6 bases). There are 12 residues in the CDR3. The V gene lost 4 bases and the J gene lost 9 bases, with 11 bases spanning the gap. Looked up from germline, CDR1 is SGHAT and CDR2 is FQNNGV. The CDR3 spells CASSSTGTTQYF. CDR3 DNA sequence: TGTGCCAGCAGCTCCACAGGGACCACGCAGTATTTT.

The rearrangement uses TRBV5-4 and TRBJ1-1; 8 bases line up with TRBD1. There are 15 residues in the CDR3. Germline lookup yields CDR1 SGHNT and CDR2 YYREEE (reference sequence). V lost 6 bases, J lost 10 bases, and 17 bases stayed unmatched. The CDR3 loop is CASMGGPGGLGGAFF. CDR3 nucleotides: TGTGCCAGCATGGGAGGTCCAGGGGGCTTGGGAGGAGCTTTCTTT.

The J gene is TRBJ2-3, the V gene TRBV4-3, with 13 positions matching TRBD2. CDR1 is LGHNA and CDR2 is YSLEER in the germline V gene. Trimming removed 4 bases from V and 0 bases from J; junction bases left unmatched: 4. This CDR3 is 17 amino acids long. The CDR3 sequence is CASSPGLAGSSTDTQYF. CDR3 nucleotides: TGCGCCAGCAGCCCGGGACTAGCGGGGTCTAGCACAGATACGCAGTATTTT.

This clone was picked up a small number of times. The chain is built from TRBV4-3 and TRBJ2-5, with 7 bases identical to TRBD2. CDR1 LGHNA and CDR2 YSLEER come from the germline V gene. The ends lost 1 base at V and 2 bases at J; junction bases unmatched: 7. CDR3 length: 16 amino acids. DNA of the CDR3: TGCGCCAGCAGCCAAGCTTCTAGCGGATTACAAGAGACCCAGTACTTC. As protein: CASSQASSGLQETQYF.

This clone came up a few times. V gene TRBV12-5 combines with J gene TRBJ2-7; 7 bases match TRBD1. The CDR3 is made up of 15 amino acids. The V segment lost 6 bases and the J segment 5 bases; nucleotides outside the gene matches: 13. Germline CDR1 is LGHNT and CDR2 is FRNRAP. In nucleotides, the CDR3 is TGTGCTAGTGGCACGGGACAGACAAGGCCGGACGAGCAGTACTTC. Residues: CASGTGQTRPDEQYF.

The CDR3 loop reads CAWSRERGASTIYNEQFF. Here the CDR3 DNA reads TGTGCCTGGAGTCGCGAGCGGGGGGCGTCTACTATCTACAATGAGCAGTTCTTC. The V gene is TRBV30, the J gene TRBJ2-1, with 9 bases aligning to TRBD2. Per germline, CDR1 GTSNPN and CDR2 SVGIG (reference sequence). The ends lost 2 bases at V and 3 bases at J; junction bases unmatched: 14. The CDR3 contains 18 residues. The full variable domain, rest sourced from reference TRBV30 and TRBJ2-1, is SQTIHQWPATLVQPVGSPLSLECTVEGTSNPNLYWYRQAAGRGLQLLFYSVGIGQISSEVPQNLSASRPQDRQFILSSKKLLLSDSGFYLCAWSRERGASTIYNEQFFGPGTRLTVL.

This clone was counted a few times. The V gene is TRBV19, the J gene TRBJ1-1; 7 positions match TRBD1. The germline CDR1 and CDR2 sequences are LNHDA and SQIVND (reference sequence). CDR3 length: 11 amino acids. The V gene end was trimmed by 6 bases and the J gene end by 11 bases; junction bases not matched to a gene: 6. The chain's CDR3 is CASRLDRDAFF. The CDR3 DNA is TGTGCCAGTAGACTAGACAGGGACGCTTTCTTT.

This clone has just a few counts. The V and J genes are TRBV5-5 and TRBJ2-3; maybe TRBD1 (6 bases). Trimming removed 3 bases at V and 5 bases at J, with 19 bases between. This CDR3 comprises 16 residues. Per the germline V gene, CDR1 is SGHKS and CDR2 is YYEKEE (reference sequence). The CDR3 loop reads CASSSMTGLGRDTQYF. The CDR3 nucleotides are TGTGCCAGCAGCTCGATGACAGGATTAGGAAGAGATACGCAGTATTTT.

V is TRBV10-3 and J is TRBJ2-7; 14 nucleotides line up with TRBD2. Germline V gene lookup returns CDR1 ENHRY and CDR2 SYGVKD. V trimming: 3 bases; J trimming: 7 bases; junction bases outside the gene matches: 11. This CDR3 comprises 17 residues. Written as DNA, the CDR3 is TGTGCCATCAGTGAAAGTGGGACTAGCGGGAGTAGAAAGGAGCAGTACTTC. Its protein is CAISESGTSGSRKEQYF.